This TCR beta chain emerged from a study of T-cell reconstitution after alpha-beta-depleted transplantation in children. General observations from the study: About two months after transplant, alpha-beta T cells reportedly came from several hundred expanded graft clones.

This clonotype showed up just a few times. Its target is not known. This CDR3 region has 15 residues. Germline assignment: CDR1 SGHVS and CDR2 FNYEAQ. Trimming took 0 bases from V and 3 from J; bases not matched to a gene: 4. Unique molecular identifiers were used to barcode this TCRbeta library. MiXCR, run by TCRdb on the PCR reads, gives a single entry per CDR3 protein. The sample holds about 540,000 distinct CDR3 sequences; over 25% are singletons and the top ten take 30% to 40%. The TCR was taken from a boy under two years old with Wiskott-Aldrich syndrome, due to receive a stem cell transplant. This specimen was PBMCs, taken before TCRalphabeta/CD19-depleted stem cell transplant. J is TRBJ2-7 and V is TRBV7-6; 8 bases are shared with TRBD2. The CDR3, as DNA: TGTGCCAGCAGCTTAGCGCGCGGGAGGTACTACGAGCAGTACTTC. It is translated as CASSLARGRYYEQYF.